The next 32 T cell receptor beta chains were all read from a single sample in a study of T cells in Graves' hyperthyroidism and ophthalmopathy. It was RNA transcripts that yielded the amplified TCR beta CDR3 regions. The HTBI set primed first-round TCR CDR3 RT-PCR. TCRdb recomputed calls from the multiplex PCR reads with MiXCR, one row per CDR3 protein. The sample carries about 370,000 distinct CDR3 sequences, over 12% recorded once. Sequences were obtained from blood. These receptors came from a woman aged 55 to 70 with Graves' ophthalmopathy.

Remarks on this clonotype: A single base separates this from a much larger clone, so it may be a read error. The chain recombines TRBV5-1 with TRBJ2-1, with D possibly called TRBD1 or TRBD2 (5 bases each). The CDR3 is made up of 14 amino acids. Per germline, CDR1 SGHRS and CDR2 YFSETQ. V was cut by 4 bases and J by 8 bases, with 16 bases left in between. CDR3 DNA sequence: TGCGCCAGCAGCACTACCGGGACCGTCGATGAGCAGTTCTTC. It encodes CASSTTGTVDEQFF. Drawing the rest from reference TRBV5-1 and TRBJ2-1, the complete variable domain is KAGVTQTPRYLIKTRGQQVTLSCSPISGHRSVSWYQQTPGQGLQFLFEYFSETQRNKGNFPGRFSGRQFSNSRSEMNVSTLELGDSALYLCASSTTGTVDEQFFGPGTRLTVL.

This clonotype has ten or more counts. The CDR3 loop is CASSLSTGPYHNEQFF. In nucleotides, the CDR3 is TGTGCCAGCAGTTTGAGTACGGGGCCGTACCACAATGAGCAGTTCTTC. The chain is built from TRBV28 and TRBJ2-1; D is possibly TRBD1 or TRBD2 (5 bases each). In germline, CDR1 is MDHEN, CDR2 SYDVKM. There are 16 residues in the CDR3. The V and J ends lost 3 bases and 5 bases respectively, with 17 bases between them.

This clonotype came up many times. CDR3 in amino acids: CAISESRGMNTEAFF. The CDR3 DNA sequence: TGTGCCATCAGTGAGTCGAGGGGGATGAACACTGAAGCTTTCTTT. The V and J genes are TRBV10-3 and TRBJ1-1, with a weak D call TRBD1 (6 bases). CDR3 length: 15 residues. V shed 0 bases and J shed 0 bases, with 8 bases lying between them. The germline CDR1 and CDR2 sequences are ENHRY and SYGVKD.

The sample holds many counts of this clonotype. The chain uses TRBV6-1 and TRBJ2-5; 11 bases map to TRBD1. CDR1 is MNHNS, CDR2 SASEGT, per germline. Losses at the gene ends were 7 bases for V and 5 bases for J; bases not matched to a gene: 9. The CDR3 extends over 15 amino acids. CDR3 DNA: TGTGCCAGCACTAAAGGACAGGGGGCCGGGGAGACCCAGTACTTC. This encodes CASTKGQGAGETQYF.

In regard to this clonotype: A read error is possible here, since a much larger clone lies one base away. This chain connects TRBV6-5 to TRBJ1-1; no clear D gene. Trimming removed 2 bases from V and 1 base from J, with 11 bases in between. CDR3 length: 15 residues. The germline CDR1 and CDR2 sequences are MNHEY and SVGAGI. The CDR3 bases are TGTGCCAGCAGTTACGCCCAAATGAGGAACACTGAAGCTTTCTTT. Translating gives CASSYAQMRNTEAFF.

This clonotype has at least ten counts. The chain carries TRBV3-1 and TRBJ2-7; TRBD2 matches at 9 bases. V lost 2 bases and J lost 2; bases outside the gene matches: 1. The CDR3 consists of 14 residues. CDR1 and CDR2 (germline): LGHDT, YNNKEL (reference sequence). The CDR3 sequence is CASSQLAGTYEQYF. The CDR3 nucleotides read TGTGCCAGCAGCCAACTAGCGGGGACCTACGAGCAGTACTTC.

In its sample, this clonotype was seen a few times. This chain uses TRBV9 with TRBJ1-2, with TRBD1 identical over 7 bases. V trimming: 3 bases; J trimming: 8 bases; junction bases outside the gene matches: 10. Germline V gene data show CDR1 as SGDLS and CDR2 as YYNGEE. This CDR3 has 14 amino acids. The CDR3 DNA reads as TGTGCCAGCAGCGCCCGACCGGGACAGCAGGGCTACACCTTC. Encoded protein: CASSARPGQQGYTF.

This clonotype was recorded many times. V and J are TRBV28 and TRBJ2-1, with TRBD2 as a possible D gene (5 bases). The germline CDR1 and CDR2 sequences are MDHEN and SYDVKM. This CDR3 has 15 residues. V lost 4 bases and J lost 9, with 19 bases in between. CDR3 loop: CASSSTTGVAGEQFF. CDR3 in DNA: TGTGCCAGCAGTTCCACCACCGGGGTAGCTGGTGAGCAGTTCTTC. Variable domain in full (rest from reference TRBV28 and TRBJ2-1): DVKVTQSSRYLVKRTGEKVFLECVQDMDHENMFWYRQDPGLGLRLIYFSYDVKMKEKGDIPEGYSVSREKKERFSLILESASTNQTSMYLCASSSTTGVAGEQFFGPGTRLTVL.

The sample holds many counts of this clonotype. The rearrangement uses TRBV28 and TRBJ2-7, with D tentatively TRBD1 or TRBD2 (5 bases each). The CDR3 length is 15 residues. The V gene lost 6 bases and the J gene lost 7 bases, with 22 bases spanning the gap. The germline gives CDR1 MDHEN, CDR2 SYDVKM. CDR3 in DNA: TGTGCCAGCAGCCGGGGTATCCGGGACCTTGGGGAGCAGTACTTC. Translating gives CASSRGIRDLGEQYF. Complete variable domain (other parts from reference TRBV28 and TRBJ2-7): DVKVTQSSRYLVKRTGEKVFLECVQDMDHENMFWYRQDPGLGLRLIYFSYDVKMKEKGDIPEGYSVSREKKERFSLILESASTNQTSMYLCASSRGIRDLGEQYFGPGTRLTVT.

The chain links TRBV18 to TRBJ1-6; 10 bases align to TRBD1. After removal of 3 bases from V and 8 bases from J, the junction contained 7 bases not matched to a gene. This CDR3 spans 16 amino acids. From germline, CDR1 is KGHSH and CDR2 LQKENI. The DNA for the CDR3 is TGTGCCAGCTCACCGGGGCTGACAGGGGGCGATTCACCCCTCCACTTT. Translated, it gives CASSPGLTGGDSPLHF.

The CDR3 loop reads CSASGVGAEPQHF. The CDR3 DNA is TGCAGTGCTAGTGGTGTGGGCGCAGAGCCCCAGCATTTT. V is TRBV20-1 and J is TRBJ1-5, with D hard to call. This CDR3 is 13 amino acids long. V was pared by 3 bases and J by 8 bases, with 14 bases between. CDR1 DFQATT and CDR2 SNEGSKA come from the germline V gene (reference sequence).

This clonotype came up many times. This CDR3 reads CASSQDQGISYEQYF. The DNA of the CDR3 is TGTGCCAGCAGCCAAGATCAAGGAATCTCCTACGAGCAGTACTTC. V is TRBV3-1 and J is TRBJ2-7, with unresolved D. This CDR3 has 15 residues. Trimming removed 0 bases at V and 0 bases at J, with 9 bases between. The germline V gene encodes CDR1 LGHDT and CDR2 YNNKEL (reference sequence).

In its sample, this clonotype was seen many times. The rearrangement uses TRBV24-1 and TRBJ2-5; D ambiguous. The CDR3 extends over 11 amino acids. V dropped 0 bases and J dropped 5 bases, with 0 bases sitting between them. Germline V CDR1 and CDR2: KGHDR, SFDVKD. CDR3: CATSDLETQYF. CDR3 nucleotide sequence: TGTGCCACCAGTGATTTGGAGACCCAGTACTTC.

This clonotype came up many times. This sequence joins TRBV20-1 and TRBJ2-3, with 11 bases matching TRBD2. Trimming removed 0 bases from V and 5 bases from J; junction bases left unmatched: 10. Germline V gene data show CDR1 as DFQATT and CDR2 as SNEGSKA (reference sequence). The CDR3 has 17 amino acids. The DNA for the CDR3 is TGCAGTGCTAGAGATAATAGCGGGAGGGCCCTCCTAGATACGCAGTATTTT. Its protein is CSARDNSGRALLDTQYF.

This clonotype was picked up a small number of times. V and J are TRBV7-6 and TRBJ2-1, with D perhaps matching TRBD2 (6 bases). Germline loops: CDR1 SGHVS, CDR2 FNYEAQ. V lost 2 bases and J lost 3, with 17 bases in between. This CDR3 has 17 amino acids. The CDR3 DNA reads TGTGCCAGCAGCTTATCCCCGATAGCGGCCATCTACAATGAGCAGTTCTTC. The encoded protein is CASSLSPIAAIYNEQFF.

V usage is TRBV2 and J usage is TRBJ2-6; 11 bases fit TRBD2. This CDR3 has 20 amino acids. V was clipped by 6 bases and J by 0 bases; unmatched bases: 13. Germline loops: CDR1 SNHLY, CDR2 FYNNEI. In DNA form, the CDR3 reads TGTGCCAGCAGACCACTACCGGGGACTAGCGGACTCTCTGGGGCCAACGTCCTGACTTTC. It is translated as CASRPLPGTSGLSGANVLTF.

This clonotype was seen a few times. This sequence joins TRBV29-1 and TRBJ2-1; 7 nucleotides agree with TRBD1. V shed 4 bases and J 6 bases; nucleotides not matched to a gene: 6. Germline V gives CDR1 SQVTM, CDR2 ANQGSEA. This CDR3 spans 13 amino acids. DNA for the CDR3: TGCAGCGTTGGAAGGGACAGCTTCAATGAGCAGTTCTTC. Its translation is CSVGRDSFNEQFF.

In its sample, this clonotype was seen many times. This chain joins TRBV28 and TRBJ1-1, with D perhaps matching TRBD1 (5 bases). The germline V gene encodes CDR1 MDHEN and CDR2 SYDVKM. V lost 7 bases to trimming and J lost 3 bases, with 12 bases between them. The CDR3 runs 13 residues. CDR3 nucleotide sequence: TGTGCCAGCACGTCTTGGGGCTACACTGAAGCTTTCTTT. Translating it yields CASTSWGYTEAFF.

In this sample, this clonotype turned up many times. The rearrangement uses TRBV11-2 and TRBJ2-1, with 10 bases lining up with TRBD1. J was trimmed by 6 bases and V by 0 bases; bases with no gene match: 2. Germline loops: CDR1 SGHAT, CDR2 FQNNGV. This CDR3 is built from 15 residues. CDR3 sequence: CASSLDGTGVNEQFF. In DNA form, the CDR3 reads TGTGCCAGCAGCTTAGACGGGACAGGGGTCAATGAGCAGTTCTTC.

In its sample, this clonotype was seen many times. Here the CDR3 reads CASSLSPGQGSGGQGEQFF. DNA of the CDR3: TGTGCCAGCAGTTTAAGCCCGGGCCAGGGTAGCGGGGGTCAGGGTGAGCAGTTCTTC. The chain is built from TRBV12-3 or TRBV12-4 and TRBJ2-1, with TRBD2 identical over 9 bases. The CDR3 is 19 amino acids. V trimming: 2 bases; J trimming: 9 bases; junction bases outside the gene matches: 20.

This clonotype has ten or more counts. The chain employs TRBV7-9 and TRBJ2-1, with 7 positions matching TRBD2. The V and J ends lost 8 bases and 4 bases, in that order; junction bases with no gene match: 14. The CDR3 covers 16 residues. CDR1 is SEHNR and CDR2 is FQNEAQ in the germline V gene (reference sequence). CDR3 in amino acids: CASQPGGLVMYNEQFF. The CDR3 DNA reads TGTGCCAGCCAACCGGGAGGACTAGTGATGTACAATGAGCAGTTCTTC.

V usage is TRBV19 and J usage is TRBJ1-1; D is undetermined. CDR3 length equals 14 residues. Per the germline V gene, CDR1 is LNHDA and CDR2 is SQIVND (reference sequence). V was shortened by 10 bases and J by 4 bases, with 19 bases between the two germline ends. CDR3 sequence (DNA): TGTGCCACTGGGGTGGGAAGTCAGGTCACTGAAGCTTTCTTT. As protein: CATGVGSQVTEAFF.

The V call is TRBV20-1, the J call TRBJ2-1, with 11 bases fitting TRBD2. The CDR3 has 16 residues. Germline V gene data show CDR1 as DFQATT and CDR2 as SNEGSKA (reference sequence). Trimming removed 1 base from V and 15 bases from J; junction bases left unmatched: 17. The CDR3 sequence: CSARAPPGLAGGPGFF. The CDR3 DNA reads TGCAGTGCTAGAGCCCCGCCTGGGTTAGCGGGAGGGCCGGGGTTCTTC.

In its sample, this clonotype was seen many times. The genes are TRBV5-1 and TRBJ2-7; D may be TRBD1 (6 bases). Germline V gives CDR1 SGHRS, CDR2 YFSETQ. V was shortened by 2 bases and J by 4 bases, with 22 bases between the two germline ends. The length of the CDR3 is 17 residues. Written as DNA, the CDR3 is TGCGCCAGCAGCTTTTTCGAGTCAGGGGCTTTAAGGTACGAGCAGTACTTC. It codes for CASSFFESGALRYEQYF.

Of note for this clonotype: This may be a read error: a much more frequent sequence differs by one nucleotide. The V gene is TRBV20-1, the J gene TRBJ2-2; tentatively, D is TRBD2 (7 bases). The CDR3 has 13 residues. The germline V gene encodes CDR1 DFQATT and CDR2 SNEGSKA (reference sequence). The V end was cut by 7 bases, the J end by 2 bases, with 11 bases between. CDR3 in DNA: TGCAGTGGGGGAGGGGGTAACACCGGGGAGCTGTTTTTT. Its translation: CSGGGGNTGELFF.

In this sample, this clonotype turned up many times. The chain uses TRBV2 and TRBJ1-6; TRBD1 matches at 9 bases. The germline gives CDR1 SNHLY, CDR2 FYNNEI. This CDR3 has 13 amino acids. Trimming at V came to 7 bases and at J to 10 bases, leaving 5 bases not matched to a gene. The CDR3 DNA reads TGTGCCAGCACGGGACAGGGCGGCTCACCCCTCCACTTT. Protein product: CASTGQGGSPLHF.

This clonotype was seen at least ten times. J is TRBJ2-7 and V is TRBV20-1, with 8 bases that match TRBD2. With V trimmed by 3 bases and J by 4 bases, 5 bases remained unmatched. In germline, CDR1 is DFQATT, CDR2 SNEGSKA (reference sequence). The CDR3 totals 13 residues. The CDR3 region has the DNA TGCAGTGCTAGTAGCGGGATTGGATACGAGCAGTACTTC. Amino acids: CSASSGIGYEQYF.

The sample holds a few counts of this clonotype. The V and J genes are TRBV24-1 and TRBJ2-1, with D possibly TRBD1 on 5 matching bases. The CDR3 is 15 residues long. The V gene lost 2 bases and the J gene lost 4 bases, with 11 bases spanning the gap. Germline CDR1 reads KGHDR; CDR2 reads SFDVKD. CDR3 region: CATSDSSRQYNEQFF. The CDR3 nucleotides read TGTGCCACCAGTGATTCTTCTCGACAGTACAATGAGCAGTTCTTC.

The chain is built from TRBV24-1 and TRBJ2-7; D might be TRBD2 (6 bases). Deletions cut 9 bases from V and 4 bases from J, with 12 bases between. This CDR3 has 12 residues. Germline V gene lookup returns CDR1 KGHDR and CDR2 SFDVKD. CDR3 coding DNA: TGTGCCACCTCCCAGGAGGGATACGAGCAGTACTTC. Residues: CATSQEGYEQYF.

This clonotype occurred once. A read error may be the cause here, since a much bigger clone is one base away. The chain has TRBV9 and TRBJ1-6; D is ambiguous. Trimming took off 4 bases at V and 10 bases at J, with 18 bases between the two ends. Looked up from germline, CDR1 is SGDLS and CDR2 is YYNGEE. This CDR3 comprises 15 residues. The chain's CDR3 is CASSSEIWARSPLHF. CDR3 DNA sequence: TGTGCCAGCAGCTCTGAAATCTGGGCGAGATCACCCCTCCACTTT.

This clonotype appeared many times. This rearrangement joins TRBV5-1 to TRBJ2-7; D call uncertain. This CDR3 is built from 14 residues. Germline V lookup: CDR1 SGHRS, CDR2 YFSETQ. Trimming left V 0 bases short and J 3 bases short, with 10 bases between. Here the CDR3 DNA reads TGCGCCAGCAGCTTGGACAAGATGGGCTACGAGCAGTACTTC. This translates into CASSLDKMGYEQYF.

As for this clonotype: The conserved phenylalanine or tryptophan is not found at the CDR3 terminus, so this likely reflects a read error. The CDR3 sequence is CASSPDSTYEQYL. As DNA, the CDR3 is TGTGCCAGCAGCCCGGACAGTACCTACGAGCAGTACCTC. The chain couples TRBV11-2 to TRBJ2-7; D may be TRBD1 (6 bases). Per germline, CDR1 SGHAT and CDR2 FQNNGV. The V gene lost 5 bases and the J gene lost 2 bases, with 10 bases spanning the gap. There are 13 residues in the CDR3.